This TCR beta chain was recorded in a study of TIL therapy for anti-PD-1-resistant metastatic lung cancer. Time point denoted: pre-treatment sample, taken before nivolumab and TIL therapy. V shed 8 bases and J shed 4 bases, with 9 bases lying between them. Looked up from germline, CDR1 is WSHSY and CDR2 is SAAADI. The CDR3 sequence is 12 residues long. The libraries were made with immunoSEQ v3. Survey-level samples got 2 million to 2.5 million read pairs; deep-level samples got about 5-6.5 million. Sequenced by immunoSEQ multiplex PCR; TCRdb stores in-frame clones only, minus some. In the table there are around 20,000 clones, over 75% of which are singletons.

The TCR comes from a person aged 25-80 years with non-small cell lung cancer. The sequencing used blood, collected at baseline. The chain has TRBV10-2 and TRBJ2-1, with no clear D. The CDR3 bases are TGCGCCAGCCGCGCTGGATACAATGAGCAGTTCTTC. This encodes CASRAGYNEQFF.